The 22 T cell receptor beta chains listed next were all sequenced from one sample in a study of graft-versus-host responses after intestinal transplantation. Their antigens remain unidentified. Produced via immunoSEQ multiplex PCR; TCRdb's table is partial and in-frame only. The sample records tens of thousands of clones, roughly 91% being singletons. The sequences come from unstimulated CD4+ T cells sorted from spleen or lymph node cells, collected before transplant. The receptor source for this set is a human donor who was the organ donor for an intestinal transplant.

The chain recombines TRBV5-1 with TRBJ2-1; a weak D match, TRBD2 (6 bases). V lost 2 bases to trimming and J lost 7 bases, with 13 bases between them. Germline-derived CDR1 and CDR2 are SGHRS and YFSETQ. The CDR3 totals 14 residues. This CDR3 reads CASSFPGVTNEQFF. In DNA, the CDR3 is TGCGCCAGCAGCTTTCCGGGAGTTACGAATGAGCAGTTCTTC.

The chain is built from TRBV6-4 and TRBJ2-1; D is ambiguous. From germline, CDR1 is MRHNA and CDR2 SNTAGT. The CDR3 has 15 residues. Trimming stripped 7 bases from V and 3 bases from J, with 16 bases between. DNA for the CDR3: TGTGCCAGCATAGAGTGGCGGTCTAGCTACAATGAGCAGTTCTTC. This gives the protein CASIEWRSSYNEQFF.

This clone was picked up one time. CDR3 sequence (DNA): TGTGCCAGCGTTGAGACAGCCACCTACGAGCAGTACTTC. Protein product: CASVETATYEQYF. The chain is built from TRBV6-5 and TRBJ2-7; maybe TRBD1 (5 bases). This CDR3 has 13 residues. From germline, CDR1 is MNHEY and CDR2 SVGAGI. V was trimmed by 8 bases and J by 2 bases, leaving 13 bases between them.

The chain links TRBV6-1 to TRBJ2-7; D may be TRBD1 or TRBD2 (5 bases each). This CDR3 spans 14 amino acids. V was trimmed by 6 bases and J by 2 bases, leaving 14 bases between them. Germline CDR1 and CDR2: MNHNS and SASEGT. The CDR3 bases are TGTGCCAGCAGAAAGGTGGGGACCGCCTACGAGCAGTACTTC. It yields the protein CASRKVGTAYEQYF.

The chain employs TRBV6-1 and TRBJ2-3; 12 nucleotides match TRBD2. V was clipped by 6 bases and J by 3 bases; unmatched bases: 1. The CDR3 length is 14 residues. Germline values: CDR1 MNHNS, CDR2 SASEGT. CDR3 in DNA: TGTGCCAGCAGACTAGCGGGAGGAACAGATACGCAGTATTTT. Protein sequence: CASRLAGGTDTQYF.

About this clone: One end of the junction fails to match germline, which may point to a read error. V usage is TRBV30 and J usage is TRBJ2-1, with 9 bases lining up with TRBD2. CDR3 size: 15 residues. Germline CDR1 GTSNPN, CDR2 SVGIG (reference sequence). CDR3 protein: CAWSSGRLPYNEQFF. CDR3 in DNA: TGTGCCTGGAGTAGCGGGAGGCTCCCCTATAATGAGCAGTTCTTC.

This chain links TRBV10-3 with TRBJ1-1; D is unresolved. CDR1 is ENHRY, CDR2 SYGVKD, per germline. Trimming took off 6 bases at V and 2 bases at J, with 4 bases between the two ends. The CDR3 totals 11 residues. The CDR3 DNA is TGTGCCATCAGGGACAACACTGAAGCTTTCTTT. Translated, it gives CAIRDNTEAFF.

The chain has TRBV7-2 and TRBJ2-5, with 13 bases identical to TRBD2. The CDR3 has 16 amino acids. V lost 5 bases and J lost 5; bases outside the gene matches: 8. CDR1 and CDR2 (germline): SGHTA, FQGNSA. CDR3 DNA: TGTGCCAGCAGCCCTTGGACTAGCGGGAGCAGGGAGACCCAGTACTTC. Its translation: CASSPWTSGSRETQYF.

The CDR3 sequence is CASSLVGRLAGGYQETQYF. CDR3 nucleotides: TGTGCCAGCAGCTTAGTAGGACGGTTAGCGGGAGGGTACCAAGAGACCCAGTACTTC. The rearrangement links TRBV11-2 to TRBJ2-5, with TRBD2 identical over 11 bases. Germline V gives CDR1 SGHAT, CDR2 FQNNGV. With V trimmed by 1 base and J by 0 bases, 10 bases remained unmatched. The CDR3 has 19 amino acids.

This chain uses TRBV6-5 with TRBJ2-6, with D hard to call. The CDR3 has 15 residues. CDR1 is MNHEY, CDR2 SVGAGI, per germline. V gave up 3 bases and J gave up 0 bases, with 6 bases separating them. This CDR3 is CASSYSGSGANVLTF. As DNA, the CDR3 is TGTGCCAGCAGTTATTCGGGCTCTGGGGCCAACGTCCTGACTTTC.

This chain connects TRBV19 to TRBJ2-1; no reliable D call. The CDR3 loop spans 11 amino acids. Trimming took 6 bases from V and 4 from J, leaving 4 bases between them. CDR1 and CDR2 from the germline V gene are LNHDA and SQIVND (reference sequence). The CDR3 region has the DNA TGTGCCAGTAGATATTACAATGAGCAGTTCTTC. Encoded protein: CASRYYNEQFF.

The gene calls are TRBV28 and TRBJ2-7; TRBD2 agrees at 11 bases. This CDR3 contains 15 residues. V dropped 4 bases and J dropped 3; count of bases not matched to a gene: 5. Germline V gene data show CDR1 as MDHEN and CDR2 as SYDVKM. Written as DNA, the CDR3 is TGTGCCAGCAGTTCCATAGCGGGAGGGGGCTACGAGCAGTACTTC. Residues: CASSSIAGGGYEQYF. Based on the CDR3 plus reference TRBV28 and TRBJ2-7, the full variable domain is DVKVTQSSRYLVKRTGEKVFLECVQDMDHENMFWYRQDPGLGLRLIYFSYDVKMKEKGDIPEGYSVSREKKERFSLILESASTNQTSMYLCASSSIAGGGYEQYFGPGTRLTVT.

Here the CDR3 DNA reads TGTGCCAGCAGTTATAACCCCATCGGGGGGCGGGGGACCCAGTACTTC. This codes for CASSYNPIGGRGTQYF. The chain carries TRBV6-5 and TRBJ2-5; the D gene is possibly TRBD2 (7 bases). This CDR3 contains 16 residues. Trimming stripped 3 bases from V and 7 bases from J, with 21 bases between. Germline-derived CDR1 and CDR2 are MNHEY and SVGAGI.

The gene calls are TRBV6-5 and TRBJ2-2; D remains unclear. V was clipped by 2 bases and J by 5 bases, with 6 bases between them. The CDR3 has 13 amino acids. CDR1 MNHEY and CDR2 SVGAGI come from the germline V gene. CDR3 DNA sequence: TGTGCCAGCAGTTACCGAGGTACCGGGGAGCTGTTTTTT. Its translation is CASSYRGTGELFF.

This chain connects TRBV2 to TRBJ2-5; 8 bases are a match to TRBD2. The CDR3 runs 16 residues. The ends lost 6 bases at V and 3 bases at J; junction bases unmatched: 12. Germline values: CDR1 SNHLY, CDR2 FYNNEI. The DNA of the CDR3 is TGTGCCAGCAGGAGGGTGTCTAGCGGGCCGGAAGAGACCCAGTACTTC. Its protein is CASRRVSSGPEETQYF.

This sequence joins TRBV5-4 and TRBJ1-1; possible D gene TRBD1, 5 bases. CDR1 and CDR2 (germline): SGHNT, YYREEE (reference sequence). CDR3 length equals 12 residues. Trimming stripped 3 bases from V and 3 bases from J, with 6 bases between. The CDR3 here is CASSWGDTEAFF. Written as DNA, the CDR3 is TGTGCCAGCAGCTGGGGGGACACTGAAGCTTTCTTT.

This chain connects TRBV5-4 to TRBJ2-5; D ambiguous. V dropped 2 bases and J dropped 4 bases, with 6 bases sitting between them. The CDR3 runs to 12 residues. Per the germline V gene, CDR1 is SGHNT and CDR2 is YYREEE (reference sequence). Here the CDR3 reads CASSLDRETQYF. The CDR3 DNA sequence: TGTGCCAGCAGCTTAGATCGAGAGACCCAGTACTTC.

The gene calls are TRBV18 and TRBJ1-4, with D perhaps TRBD1 (5 bases). Germline V CDR1 and CDR2: KGHSH, LQKENI. Trimming shortened V by 2 bases and J by 8 bases, and 18 bases separated the two germline ends. This CDR3 spans 16 amino acids. CDR3 region: CASSPSNGGVQEKLFF. The CDR3 bases are TGTGCCAGCTCACCATCGAATGGGGGGGTTCAGGAAAAACTGTTTTTT.

CDR3 DNA: TGTGCCAGCAGCTTAGGAGGGGGTAGTACGCAGTATTTT. Translated: CASSLGGGSTQYF. This sequence joins TRBV7-6 and TRBJ2-3, with a weak D call TRBD1 (6 bases). Deletions cut 1 base from V and 8 bases from J, with 10 bases between. Germline assignment: CDR1 SGHVS and CDR2 FNYEAQ. The CDR3 length is 13 residues.

The chain has TRBV4-3 and TRBJ2-2, with D maybe TRBD1 (6 bases). The V gene lost 0 bases and the J gene lost 4 bases, with 12 bases spanning the gap. The germline gives CDR1 LGHNA, CDR2 YSLEER. The CDR3 sequence is 16 residues long. The DNA of the CDR3 is TGCGCCAGCAGCCAAGATGGCACAGGGACCACCGGGGAGCTGTTTTTT. This translates into CASSQDGTGTTGELFF.

This clone was recorded once. The V gene is TRBV7-2, the J gene TRBJ1-5, with 10 nucleotides matching TRBD1. The V gene end was trimmed by 5 bases and the J gene end by 1 base; junction bases not matched to a gene: 8. This CDR3 contains 17 residues. Germline CDR1 SGHTA, CDR2 FQGNSA. CDR3 sequence reads: CASSPRGTGVSNQPQHF. The CDR3 DNA sequence: TGTGCCAGCAGCCCAAGGGGGACAGGGGTGAGCAATCAGCCCCAGCATTTT.

As concerns this clone: Different DNA sequences within this sample yield the same CDR3. This rearrangement joins TRBV7-3 to TRBJ2-1, with 13 bases aligning to TRBD2. The CDR3 consists of 17 residues. The V and J ends lost 5 bases and 8 bases, in that order; junction bases with no gene match: 12. Germline V gene data show CDR1 as SGHTA and CDR2 as FQGTGA. CDR3 sequence reads: CASSVFPGLAGFDEQFF. The CDR3 coding sequence is TGTGCCAGCAGCGTCTTTCCGGGACTAGCGGGATTCGATGAGCAGTTCTTC.